A selection of T cell receptor beta chains follows, all from one sample in a study of cytomegalovirus exposure and HLA in healthy donors. Repertoires were generated with immunoSEQ multiplex PCR, while TCRdb's copy carries only in-frame clones and drops some. The sample yields roughly 77,000 clones, 10% seen once. Sequencing was performed on PBMCs. These receptors originate from a man between 60 and 75 years old in good health and CMV-seropositive. The CDR3 runs from the conserved cysteine through the conserved F or W. Fields, in order: J gene, D gene, V gene, clone size, CDR3 DNA, CDR3 protein. A D gene is named only where the DNA matches it firmly. Some rows mark clone size as missing; the rest say once, few, many or name a class of expanded clone.

TRBJ2-1 NA TRBV6-4 few TGTGCCAGCAGCGGGGGGCCCTACAATGAGCAGTTCTTC CASSGGPYNEQFF
TRBJ2-3 NA TRBV5-1 NA TGCGCCAGCAGCTTTCAGTATACGCAGTATTTT CASSFQYTQYF
TRBJ2-7 NA TRBV5-1 NA TGCGCCAGCAGCTTGGAACAGAGCTACGAGCAGTACTTC CASSLEQSYEQYF
TRBJ1-2 NA TRBV5-1 few TGCGCCAGCAGCTTGGGTGGGCCGAATGGCTACACCTTC CASSLGGPNGYTF
TRBJ1-5 NA TRBV5-5 few TGTGCCAGCAGCTTGCTGGTTACGGGGGATCAGCCCCAGCATTTT CASSLLVTGDQPQHF
TRBJ2-7 TRBD1 TRBV6-6 many TGTGCCAGCAGCTTCTCCGACAGGGCCGCTTCCTCCGAGCAGTACTTC CASSFSDRAASSEQYF
TRBJ2-2 TRBD1 TRBV4-2 few TGTGCCAGCAGCCAGGGGACAGGGGTGATGACGAACACCGGGGAGCTGTTTTTT CASSQGTGVMTNTGELFF
TRBJ2-3 TRBD1 TRBV5-4 NA TGTGCCAGCAGCCCAGGGACAGGGCCTACTAGCACAGATACGCAGTATTTT CASSPGTGPTSTDTQYF
TRBJ1-1 NA TRBV6-1 few TGTGCCAGCAGTGAAGCTAAGGCCGGGGTCACTGAAGCTTTCTTT CASSEAKAGVTEAFF
TRBJ2-1 TRBD2 TRBV7-6 few TGTGCCAGCAGCGCAAGCGGGAGACCCGAGGGGGAGCAGTTCTTC CASSASGRPEGEQFF
TRBJ2-6 NA TRBV19 NA TGTGCCAGTAGACAGGATATTGTATTGGTACCCGGGGCCAACGTCCTGACTTTC CASRQDIVLVPGANVLTF
TRBJ2-5 TRBD2 TRBV7-2 many TGTGCCAGCGGGCAGCGGGGGGGGGAGACCCAGTACTTC CASGQRGGETQYF
TRBJ1-5 TRBD1 TRBV2 NA TGTGCCAGCAGTCTTGACAGGGGAAATCAGCCCCAGCATTTT CASSLDRGNQPQHF
TRBJ2-7 NA TRBV10-3 few TGTGCCAGCGCTCGGGACTCCTACGAGCAGTACTTC CASARDSYEQYF
TRBJ2-2 NA TRBV4-1 few TGCGCCAGCAGCCAAGATGGAGGCAGGACCGGGGAGCTGTTTTTT CASSQDGGRTGELFF
TRBJ2-3 TRBD1 TRBV6-1 few TGTGCCAGCAGTGAATACGGACCGGGACAGGGTCTTCCAGATACGCAGTATTTT CASSEYGPGQGLPDTQYF
TRBJ2-3 TRBD2 TRBV6-6 few TGTGCCAGCAGTCGCCCGAGAAGCGGGGGCTCAGATACGCAGTATTTT CASSRPRSGGSDTQYF
TRBJ1-5 NA TRBV29-1 few TGCAGCGTTGGACAAAGCACAGCTAGCAATCAGCCCCAGCATTTT CSVGQSTASNQPQHF
TRBJ2-1 NA TRBV14 NA TGTGCCAGCAGCCCCAGGACACTATACAATGAGCAGTTCTTC CASSPRTLYNEQFF
TRBJ2-2 NA TRBV7-2 few TGTGCCAGCAGCCTACCAGGGGCTTTTGAACACCGGGGAGCTGTTTTT CASSLPGAFEHRGAVF
TRBJ2-3 TRBD2 TRBV4-2 few TGTGCCAGCAGCCAAGATCTCCTAGCGGCAGATACGCAGTATTTT CASSQDLLAADTQYF
TRBJ2-7 NA TRBV7-2 NA TGTGCCAGCAGCTCCTCTATTATAACCTACGAGCAGTACTTC CASSSSIITYEQYF
TRBJ2-1 TRBD1 TRBV14 NA TGTGCCAGCAGCCAAGATCGGAATAGCAGGGGGAAGGTCAATGAGCAGTTCTTC CASSQDRNSRGKVNEQFF
TRBJ2-3 TRBD2 TRBV5-1 NA TGCGCCAGCAGCTCTAGCGGCGTCACAGATACGCAGTATTTT CASSSSGVTDTQYF
TRBJ2-2 NA TRBV30 NA TGTGCCTGGAGTGTTAGCAGGGTGGGCGCCGGGGAGCTGTTTTTT CAWSVSRVGAGELFF
TRBJ2-2 TRBD1 TRBV19 NA TGTGCCAGTAGTCCCCAAGGGACAGGGAGCACCGGGGAGCTGTTTTTT CASSPQGTGSTGELFF
TRBJ2-2 NA TRBV7-9 NA TGTGCCAGCAGCTTAGTAGTCAACACCGGGGAGCTGTTTTTT CASSLVVNTGELFF
TRBJ1-1 NA TRBV10-3 few TGTGCCATCAGTGCACACACGGGTCACACTGAAGCTTTCTTT CAISAHTGHTEAFF
TRBJ2-7 NA TRBV6-4 few TGTGCCAGCAGTGTGGCGGCGAATAGCGGCTACGAGCAGTACTTC CASSVAANSGYEQYF
TRBJ2-4 NA TRBV2 few TGTGCCAGCAGTGAAGGTCTAGCCAAAAACATTCAGTACTTC CASSEGLAKNIQYF
TRBJ1-6 TRBD1 TRBV11-2 few TGTGCCAGCAGCCCCCGGGACAGGGGCGAGTATTCACCCCTCCACTTT CASSPRDRGEYSPLHF